Sequencing of this T cell receptor beta chain was carried out in a study of blood T cell repertoires in COVID-19 (TCRdb year 2020). Regarding the research as a whole: The collaborator samples originated in the United States, Italy and Spain and spanned the acute and convalescent phases of COVID-19. Deeply sampled blood TCRbeta repertoires from subjects exposed to, actively infected with, or recovered from COVID-19 were included in the dataset. The material from the prospective study consisted of cDNA or gDNA derived from T cells, B-cell-depleted T cells, or PBMCs. Nearly every sample came with metadata listing a de-identified subject ID, COVID-19 status, age in years and sex. The samples were drawn from two sources: the first 160 participants of the ongoing ImmuneRACE study, and about 1,300 subjects contributed by 6 global collaborators. The repertoires were released in a freely available public database intended as a resource for research on the immune response to SARS-CoV-2. Where HLA class I and class II types were available, the types were taken from metadata supplied by the sample provider, not from assay-based typing. General findings and caveats noted by the study authors: How much clinical and demographic metadata was included differed by source and by participant, and the metadata was provided uncurated.

Participants in the prospective study were aged about 18 to 90 years, lived in 20 to 30 United States geographic areas, and enrolled through a virtual design. Cohort assignment in the prospective study relied on participant-reported clinical history from a screening survey and a study questionnaire. Recovered participants in ImmuneRACE Cohort 3 were defined as having two consecutive negative NP/OP PCR tests, clearance from a healthcare professional, or resolution of symptoms. Each participant in the prospective study had whole blood, serum and a nasopharyngeal or oropharyngeal swab collected by mobile phlebotomists. Participants in the prospective study had the option to provide additional blood draws and questionnaires over a roughly 2-month period. Before DNA extraction, blood samples from the prospective study were shipped at room temperature or frozen. The immunoSEQ Assay, a bias-controlled multiplex PCR, was used to amplify TCRbeta CDR3 regions from genomic DNA. Turning to the authors' computational methods: Nucleated cell counts per sample were estimated from amplification of reference gene primers within the assay. Sequence reads were collapsed and filtered to measure the absolute abundance of every unique TCRbeta CDR3 rearrangement. For each sample, productive Simpson clonality was calculated as the square root of Simpson's diversity index over productive rearrangements. Drawn from immuneACCESS, this table holds only the in-frame rearrangements with V and J called that TCRdb kept. Clones are partly lost; checked studies trace under half to an unresolved V gene and leave the rest unexplained. Clone size and the V and J calls come from that table; the DNA yielded D and trimming. The sample has some 150,000 clones on record, 70% to 90% of them singletons. Approximately 4.3% of the sample comes from the top ten.

For CDR1 and CDR2, the germline V gene lists LGHNA and YSLEER. The CDR3 numbers 15 residues from cysteine through phenylalanine. Solely the CDR3 DNA is kept, with 45 bases framed from the first base. A distance of 12 bases separates the germline ends of V and J, which lose 1 base and 3 bases respectively. To note about this clone: Its antigen specificity is not known. Base qualities were left out, and no much larger clone turns up one base away.

The V and J genes are TRBV4-3 and TRBJ1-1; D gene: possibly TRBD1, on 5 matching bases. The TCR was taken from a man aged 45 to 65 who had recovered from COVID-19. Sequencing was performed on PBMCs or T cells enriched from blood (not recorded which). The base sequence is TGCGCCAGCAGCCAAGGTGGACACTCGGACACTGAAGCTTTCTTT. It translates as CASSQGGHSDTEAFF.